Below, 27 T cell receptor beta chains from the same sample are listed, as sequenced in a study of OX40 agonist ivuxolimab in advanced cancers. Libraries were constructed by the immunoSEQ multiplex PCR assay. Imported from immuneACCESS, the table was reduced by TCRdb to in-frame sequences with V and J called. These copies leave out some clones; in studies compared against another copy, an unresolved V gene accounts for under half, and the cause of the remainder is not known. The sample records roughly 76,000 clones, roughly 86% of which are singletons. Roughly 7.3% of the sample is held by the ten biggest clonotypes. The sample in question was CD4+ or CD8+ T cells sorted from blood, obtained in a trial of the OX40 agonist ivuxolimab. The receptors shown here come from an adult with an advanced solid tumor such as melanoma, head and neck, liver or kidney cancer.

The genes are TRBV28 and TRBJ2-4; maybe TRBD2 (6 bases). CDR3 length: 16 amino acids. Germline V lookup: CDR1 MDHEN, CDR2 SYDVKM. The V and J ends lost 6 bases and 0 bases respectively, with 15 bases between them. The CDR3 coding sequence is TGTGCCAGCAGCTGGGGGGTTGACCTAGCCAAAAACATTCAGTACTTC. This translates into CASSWGVDLAKNIQYF.

The V call is TRBV7-6, the J call TRBJ2-2; 9 bases align to TRBD1. V was clipped by 2 bases and J by 5 bases; unmatched bases: 3. Germline V CDR1 and CDR2: SGHVS, FNYEAQ. This CDR3 has 15 amino acids. The DNA of the CDR3 is TGTGCCAGCAGCTTATATGGACAGGGGACCGGGGAGCTGTTTTTT. Residues: CASSLYGQGTGELFF. The variable domain in full, completed from reference TRBV7-6 and TRBJ2-2, reads GAGVSQSPRYKVTKRGQDVALRCDPISGHVSLYWYRQALGQGPEFLTYFNYEAQQDKSGLPNDRFSAERPEGSISTLTIQRTEQRDSAMYRCASSLYGQGTGELFFGEGSRLTVL.

The genes are TRBV18 and TRBJ1-2; 9 nucleotides line up with TRBD1. J was trimmed by 4 bases and V by 3 bases; bases with no gene match: 9. This CDR3 comprises 16 residues. Looked up from germline, CDR1 is KGHSH and CDR2 is LQKENI. The CDR3 nucleotides are TGTGCCAGCTCACCTCAACCTACAGGGGGCAGCTATGGCTACACCTTC. Protein: CASSPQPTGGSYGYTF.

This chain connects TRBV19 to TRBJ2-3; D call uncertain. Trimming cost V 5 bases and J 4 bases, with 7 bases left between them. Per the germline V gene, CDR1 is LNHDA and CDR2 is SQIVND (reference sequence). CDR3 length equals 12 residues. CDR3 protein: CASSLQPDTQYF. For the CDR3, the DNA is TGTGCCAGTAGTCTTCAACCAGATACGCAGTATTTT.

The chain employs TRBV28 and TRBJ1-1, with TRBD1 matching 7 bases. With 5 bases clipped from V and 2 bases from J, the junction kept 5 bases outside the gene matches. CDR3 length: 14 amino acids. Germline CDR1 MDHEN, CDR2 SYDVKM. The CDR3 spells CASSRQGGNTEAFF. The CDR3 DNA sequence: TGTGCCAGCAGTCGACAGGGCGGAAACACTGAAGCTTTCTTT.

The gene calls are TRBV5-1 and TRBJ2-3, with D possibly being TRBD1 (6 bases). The V gene lost 9 bases and the J gene lost 0 bases, with 20 bases spanning the gap. CDR1 is SGHRS and CDR2 is YFSETQ in the germline V gene. This CDR3 comprises 16 residues. For the CDR3, the DNA is TGCGCCACCCACCTCGATGGGGGCGGAAGCACAGATACGCAGTATTTT. Protein sequence: CATHLDGGGSTDTQYF.

This chain joins TRBV6-5 and TRBJ2-7; 7 bases align to TRBD1. Per germline, CDR1 MNHEY and CDR2 SVGAGI. J lost 0 bases, V lost 6 bases, and 5 bases had no gene match. The CDR3 totals 14 residues. The CDR3 nucleotides are TGTGCCAGCAGCCTGGGACAGCCCTCCTACGAGCAGTACTTC. Protein product: CASSLGQPSYEQYF.

This clone was detected only once. V and J are TRBV27 and TRBJ2-2; 7 bases map to TRBD2. Germline CDR1 and CDR2: MNHEY and SMNVEV (reference sequence). V dropped 6 bases and J dropped 5; count of bases not matched to a gene: 12. The CDR3 totals 16 residues. The CDR3 loop reads CASSHPAGTGTGELFF. The CDR3 bases are TGTGCCAGCAGCCACCCAGCGGGGACCGGTACCGGGGAGCTGTTTTTT.

This sequence joins TRBV5-1 and TRBJ2-7; perhaps D is TRBD1 or TRBD2 (5 bases each). The CDR3 extends over 17 amino acids. CDR1 and CDR2 from the germline V gene are SGHRS and YFSETQ. Trimming cost V 0 bases and J 2 bases, with 18 bases left between them. The CDR3: CASSLVSGTYGAYEQYF. CDR3 coding DNA: TGCGCCAGCAGCTTGGTGTCAGGGACCTATGGGGCCTACGAGCAGTACTTC.

The J gene is TRBJ2-7, the V gene TRBV5-1; the match to TRBD2 covers 11 bases. From germline, CDR1 is SGHRS and CDR2 YFSETQ. The CDR3 loop spans 14 amino acids. J lost 6 bases, V lost 7 bases, and 9 bases had no gene match. Here the CDR3 reads CASRSTSGSSEQYF. For the CDR3, the DNA is TGCGCCAGCCGAAGCACTAGCGGGAGTTCCGAGCAGTACTTC. The variable domain in full, with the rest retrieved from reference TRBV5-1 and TRBJ2-7, is KAGVTQTPRYLIKTRGQQVTLSCSPISGHRSVSWYQQTPGQGLQFLFEYFSETQRNKGNFPGRFSGRQFSNSRSEMNVSTLELGDSALYLCASRSTSGSSEQYFGPGTRLTVT.

The chain couples TRBV7-2 to TRBJ2-2, with D tentatively TRBD2 (7 bases). Germline V CDR1 and CDR2: SGHTA, FQGNSA. The CDR3 runs 16 residues. Deletions cut 2 bases from V and 2 bases from J, with 12 bases between. In nucleotides, the CDR3 is TGTGCCAGCAGCTTATCGGCGGGGGCCAACACCGGGGAGCTGTTTTTT. Translating gives CASSLSAGANTGELFF. Combining the CDR3 with reference TRBV7-2 and TRBJ2-2 gives the whole variable domain GAGVSQSPSNKVTEKGKDVELRCDPISGHTALYWYRQSLGQGLEFLIYFQGNSAPDKSGLPSDRFSAERTGGSVSTLTIQRTQQEDSAVYLCASSLSAGANTGELFFGEGSRLTVL.

The rearrangement uses TRBV6-5 and TRBJ2-1; 7 bases map to TRBD2. Germline values: CDR1 MNHEY, CDR2 SVGAGI. The CDR3 runs 13 residues. The J segment lost 10 bases and the V segment lost 5 bases, leaving 8 bases of the junction unmatched. CDR3 residues: CASSEAGLGEQFF. The CDR3 coding sequence is TGTGCCAGCAGTGAAGCGGGGTTAGGGGAGCAGTTCTTC.

This chain joins TRBV2 and TRBJ2-1; 8 bases are a match to TRBD2. From germline, CDR1 is SNHLY and CDR2 FYNNEI. The CDR3 loop spans 14 amino acids. V shed 7 bases and J 7 bases; nucleotides not matched to a gene: 9. CDR3 in amino acids: CASKRSGGQNEQFF. The CDR3, as DNA: TGTGCCAGCAAAAGATCGGGAGGGCAAAATGAGCAGTTCTTC.

V gene TRBV7-9 combines with J gene TRBJ2-1; D unresolved. V lost 5 bases to trimming and J lost 7 bases, with 12 bases between them. CDR1 is SEHNR and CDR2 is FQNEAQ in the germline V gene (reference sequence). This CDR3 has 13 amino acids. The CDR3 is CASSTMAGNEQFF. The CDR3 nucleotides read TGTGCCAGCAGCACCATGGCTGGGAATGAGCAGTTCTTC.

V and J are TRBV30 and TRBJ1-2; D may be TRBD1 (5 bases). Trimming cost V 0 bases and J 8 bases, with 13 bases left between them. The CDR3 is 13 amino acids. CDR1 is GTSNPN and CDR2 is SVGIG in the germline V gene (reference sequence). CDR3 residues: CAWSVIGAQGYTF. In DNA, the CDR3 is TGTGCCTGGAGTGTCATCGGGGCGCAAGGCTACACCTTC.

This sequence joins TRBV30 and TRBJ2-7, with TRBD1 identical over 9 bases. Germline CDR1 GTSNPN, CDR2 SVGIG (reference sequence). The CDR3 is 15 amino acids. The ends lost 2 bases at V and 5 bases at J; junction bases unmatched: 10. In nucleotides, the CDR3 is TGTGCCTGGAGTCCCGTAGGGGACAGGGCCCACGAGCAGTACTTC. Its translation is CAWSPVGDRAHEQYF. Based on the CDR3 plus reference TRBV30 and TRBJ2-7, the full variable domain is SQTIHQWPATLVQPVGSPLSLECTVEGTSNPNLYWYRQAAGRGLQLLFYSVGIGQISSEVPQNLSASRPQDRQFILSSKKLLLSDSGFYLCAWSPVGDRAHEQYFGPGTRLTVT.

This chain connects TRBV5-1 to TRBJ1-1; perhaps TRBD1 as D (6 bases). Germline loops: CDR1 SGHRS, CDR2 YFSETQ. This CDR3 is 14 amino acids long. The ends were cut back, 4 bases at V and 1 base at J, with 11 bases in the middle. The CDR3 sequence: CASSQQGGNTEAFF. CDR3 DNA sequence: TGCGCCAGCAGCCAACAGGGCGGGAACACTGAAGCTTTCTTT.

The genes are TRBV11-3 and TRBJ2-7; no reliable D call. The V end was cut by 1 base, the J end by 3 bases, with 7 bases between. Per the germline V gene, CDR1 is SGHNT and CDR2 is YENEEA. CDR3 length equals 13 residues. This chain's CDR3 is CASSLGEGYEQYF. The CDR3 DNA is TGTGCCAGCAGCTTAGGGGAAGGCTACGAGCAGTACTTC.

DNA for the CDR3: TGTGCCAGCAGTGGCCGGGACAGGGCTTACAATGAGCAGTTCTTC. The encoded protein is CASSGRDRAYNEQFF. The rearrangement joins TRBV7-9 to TRBJ2-1, with 9 bases that match TRBD1. Germline CDR1 and CDR2: SEHNR and FQNEAQ (reference sequence). V lost 6 bases and J lost 4; bases outside the gene matches: 7. This CDR3 comprises 15 residues.

The chain recombines TRBV5-4 with TRBJ2-5, with unresolved D. Looked up from germline, CDR1 is SGHNT and CDR2 is YYREEE (reference sequence). This CDR3 has 13 residues. Trimming left V 0 bases short and J 4 bases short, with 7 bases between. The CDR3 bases are TGTGCCAGCAGCTTGGAGGCCAGAGAGACCCAGTACTTC. Translation gives CASSLEARETQYF.

The chain couples TRBV9 to TRBJ2-3; perhaps D is TRBD1 or TRBD2 (7 bases each). This CDR3 is built from 19 residues. V lost 0 bases and J 1 base, leaving 21 bases between the germline ends. Germline V gene sequence: CDR1 SGDLS, CDR2 YYNGEE. The CDR3 spells CASSVATAGGSGRTDTQYF. The CDR3 bases are TGTGCCAGCAGCGTAGCTACGGCAGGGGGTAGCGGGCGCACAGATACGCAGTATTTT.

The V gene is TRBV5-4, the J gene TRBJ1-5; D may be TRBD1 (5 bases). Trimming removed 0 bases from V and 7 bases from J, with 8 bases in between. Germline values: CDR1 SGHNT, CDR2 YYREEE (reference sequence). The CDR3 has 13 residues. CDR3 coding DNA: TGTGCCAGCAGCTTGGGCTGGGGGCAGCCCCAGCATTTT. Translation gives CASSLGWGQPQHF.

V and J are TRBV10-1 and TRBJ1-1; maybe TRBD1 (5 bases). CDR3 length equals 11 residues. V gave up 4 bases and J gave up 11 bases, with 11 bases separating them. Germline CDR1 WNHNN, CDR2 SYGVQD (reference sequence). The CDR3 region is CASSGGGKAFF. In DNA form, the CDR3 reads TGCGCCAGCAGTGGGGGGGGGAAGGCTTTCTTT.

The rearrangement links TRBV18 to TRBJ1-2; 8 positions match TRBD1. The CDR3 covers 15 residues. J was trimmed by 8 bases and V by 3 bases; bases with no gene match: 11. Germline V lookup: CDR1 KGHSH, CDR2 LQKENI. The CDR3 protein is CASSPPDRGSKGYTF. CDR3 nucleotide sequence: TGTGCCAGCTCACCGCCTGACAGGGGATCGAAGGGCTACACCTTC.

As to this clone: One end of the junction does not line up with germline, which may come from a read error. The V and J genes are TRBV18 and TRBJ2-7; TRBD2 aligns across 13 bases. Germline CDR1 KGHSH, CDR2 LQKENI. The CDR3 is 16 amino acids. CDR3 bases: TGTGCCAGCTCCCCACCCGGACTAGCGGGGGCGGGGGAGCAGTACTTC. Its translation: CASSPPGLAGAGEQYF.

The chain carries TRBV6-6 and TRBJ1-1; maybe TRBD1 (5 bases). This CDR3 comprises 13 residues. CDR1 and CDR2 from the germline V gene are MNHNY and SVGAGI (reference sequence). Trimming took 7 bases from V and 7 from J, leaving 16 bases between them. The CDR3 bases are TGTGCCAGCACTCAGATCGGTGGGGGTGAAGCTTTCTTT. Amino acid sequence: CASTQIGGGEAFF.

The V call is TRBV11-2, the J call TRBJ2-5, with TRBD1 matching over 8 bases. Germline CDR1 and CDR2: SGHAT and FQNNGV. The CDR3 length is 19 residues. The J segment lost 3 bases and the V segment lost 0 bases, leaving 15 bases of the junction unmatched. The CDR3 sequence: CASSLDPRFGTGKKETQYF. The CDR3 DNA reads TGTGCCAGCAGCTTAGATCCACGATTCGGGACAGGAAAAAAAGAGACCCAGTACTTC.